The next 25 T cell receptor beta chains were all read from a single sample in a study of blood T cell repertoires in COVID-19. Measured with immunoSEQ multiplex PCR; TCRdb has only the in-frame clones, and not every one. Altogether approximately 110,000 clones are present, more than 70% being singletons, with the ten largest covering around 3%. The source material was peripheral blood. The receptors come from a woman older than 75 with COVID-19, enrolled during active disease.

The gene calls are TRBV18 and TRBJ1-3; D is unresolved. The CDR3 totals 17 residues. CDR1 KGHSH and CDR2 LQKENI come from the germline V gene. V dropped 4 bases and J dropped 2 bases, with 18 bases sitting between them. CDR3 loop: CASSQRSMDSTGNTIYF. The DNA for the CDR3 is TGTGCCAGCTCACAGCGCTCCATGGACTCCACTGGAAACACCATATATTTT. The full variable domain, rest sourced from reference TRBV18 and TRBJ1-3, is NAGVMQNPRHLVRRRGQEARLRCSPMKGHSHVYWYRQLPEEGLKFMVYLQKENIIDESGMPKERFSAEFPKEGPSILRIQQVVRGDSAAYFCASSQRSMDSTGNTIYFGEGSWLTVV.

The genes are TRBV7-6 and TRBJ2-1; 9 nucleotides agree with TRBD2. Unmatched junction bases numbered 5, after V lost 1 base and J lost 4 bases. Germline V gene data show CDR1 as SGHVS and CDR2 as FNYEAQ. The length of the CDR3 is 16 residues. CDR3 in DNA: TGTGCCAGCAGCTTAGGAGCGGGAGGAGAGTACAATGAGCAGTTCTTC. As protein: CASSLGAGGEYNEQFF. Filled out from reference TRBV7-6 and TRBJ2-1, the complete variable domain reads GAGVSQSPRYKVTKRGQDVALRCDPISGHVSLYWYRQALGQGPEFLTYFNYEAQQDKSGLPNDRFSAERPEGSISTLTIQRTEQRDSAMYRCASSLGAGGEYNEQFFGPGTRLTVL.

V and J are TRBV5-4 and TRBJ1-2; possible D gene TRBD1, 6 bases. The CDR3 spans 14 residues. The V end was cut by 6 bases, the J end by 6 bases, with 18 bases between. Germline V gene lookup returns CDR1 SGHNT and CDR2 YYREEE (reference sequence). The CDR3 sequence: CASTKTGTRNGYTF. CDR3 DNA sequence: TGTGCCAGCACCAAAACAGGGACCAGGAATGGCTACACCTTC.

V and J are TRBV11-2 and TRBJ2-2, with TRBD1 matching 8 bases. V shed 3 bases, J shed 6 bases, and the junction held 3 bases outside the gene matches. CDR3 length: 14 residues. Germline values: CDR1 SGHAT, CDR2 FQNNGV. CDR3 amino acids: CASSFGTGAGELFF. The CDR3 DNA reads TGTGCCAGCAGCTTTGGGACAGGCGCCGGGGAGCTGTTTTTT.

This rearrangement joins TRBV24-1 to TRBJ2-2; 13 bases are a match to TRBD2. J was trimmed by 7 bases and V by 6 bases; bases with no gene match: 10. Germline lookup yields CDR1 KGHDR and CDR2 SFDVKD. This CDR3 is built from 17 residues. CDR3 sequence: CATSRGLAGDADGELFF. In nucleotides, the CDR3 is TGTGCCACCAGTCGTGGACTAGCGGGAGACGCTGACGGGGAGCTGTTTTTT.

The CDR3 reads CASSDAGGSSYNEQFF. The CDR3 DNA reads as TGTGCCAGCAGTGATGCAGGGGGGAGCTCCTACAATGAGCAGTTCTTC. The chain uses TRBV7-8 and TRBJ2-1; possible D gene TRBD1, 7 bases. The CDR3 is 16 residues long. Germline V gene sequence: CDR1 SGHVS, CDR2 FQNEAQ. Trimming shortened V by 6 bases and J by 0 bases, and 15 bases separated the two germline ends. Combining the CDR3 with reference TRBV7-8 and TRBJ2-1 gives the whole variable domain GAGVSQSPRYKVAKRGQDVALRCDPISGHVSLFWYQQALGQGPEFLTYFQNEAQLDKSGLPSDRFFAERPEGSVSTLKIQRTQQEDSAVYLCASSDAGGSSYNEQFFGPGTRLTVL.

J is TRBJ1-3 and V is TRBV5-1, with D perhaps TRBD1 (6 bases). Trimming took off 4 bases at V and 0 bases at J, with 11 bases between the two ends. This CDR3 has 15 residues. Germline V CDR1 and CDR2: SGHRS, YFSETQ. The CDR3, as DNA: TGCGCCAGCAGCGTAACAGGGATCTCTGGAAACACCATATATTTT. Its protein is CASSVTGISGNTIYF.

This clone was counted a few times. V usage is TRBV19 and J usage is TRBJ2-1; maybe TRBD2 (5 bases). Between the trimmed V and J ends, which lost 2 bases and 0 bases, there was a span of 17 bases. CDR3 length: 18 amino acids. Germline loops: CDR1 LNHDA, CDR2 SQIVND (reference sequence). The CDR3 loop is CASSIHGPPGSSYNEQFF. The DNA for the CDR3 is TGTGCCAGTAGTATACATGGACCCCCTGGGAGCTCCTACAATGAGCAGTTCTTC.

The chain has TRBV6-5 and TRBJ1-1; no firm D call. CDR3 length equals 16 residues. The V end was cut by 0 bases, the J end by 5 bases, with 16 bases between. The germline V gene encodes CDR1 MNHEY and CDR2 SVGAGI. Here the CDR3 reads CASSYSSPGSGTEAFF. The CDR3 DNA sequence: TGTGCCAGCAGTTACTCGAGCCCGGGATCGGGAACTGAAGCTTTCTTT.

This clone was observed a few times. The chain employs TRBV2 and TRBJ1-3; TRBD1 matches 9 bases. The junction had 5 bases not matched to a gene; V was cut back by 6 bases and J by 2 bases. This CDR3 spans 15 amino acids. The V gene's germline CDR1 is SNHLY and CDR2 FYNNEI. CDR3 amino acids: CASRAGTGPGNTIYF. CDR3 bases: TGTGCCAGCAGAGCCGGGACAGGGCCTGGAAACACCATATATTTT.

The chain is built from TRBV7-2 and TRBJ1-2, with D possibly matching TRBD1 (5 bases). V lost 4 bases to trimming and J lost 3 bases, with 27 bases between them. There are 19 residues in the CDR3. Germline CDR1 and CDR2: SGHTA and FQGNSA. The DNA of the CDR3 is TGTGCCAGCAGCTGGGGGAGGCAGGGAATCCGCCGGGATGACTATGGCTACACCTTC. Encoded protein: CASSWGRQGIRRDDYGYTF.

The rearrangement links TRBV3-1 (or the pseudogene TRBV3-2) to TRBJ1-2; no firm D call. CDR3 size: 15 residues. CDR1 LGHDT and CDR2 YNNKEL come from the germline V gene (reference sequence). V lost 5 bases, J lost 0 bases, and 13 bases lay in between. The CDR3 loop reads CASSDVAVTNYGYTF. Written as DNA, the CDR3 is TGTGCCAGCAGCGACGTAGCGGTTACTAACTATGGCTACACCTTC.

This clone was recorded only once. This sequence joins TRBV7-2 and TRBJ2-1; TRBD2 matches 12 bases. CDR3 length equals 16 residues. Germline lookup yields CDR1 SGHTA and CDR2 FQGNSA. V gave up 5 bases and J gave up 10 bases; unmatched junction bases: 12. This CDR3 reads CASSQNTRLAGEEQFF. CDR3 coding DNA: TGTGCCAGCAGCCAAAATACTAGACTAGCGGGAGAGGAGCAGTTCTTC. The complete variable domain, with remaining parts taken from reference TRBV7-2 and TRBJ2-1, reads GAGVSQSPSNKVTEKGKDVELRCDPISGHTALYWYRQSLGQGLEFLIYFQGNSAPDKSGLPSDRFSAERTGGSVSTLTIQRTQQEDSAVYLCASSQNTRLAGEEQFFGPGTRLTVL.

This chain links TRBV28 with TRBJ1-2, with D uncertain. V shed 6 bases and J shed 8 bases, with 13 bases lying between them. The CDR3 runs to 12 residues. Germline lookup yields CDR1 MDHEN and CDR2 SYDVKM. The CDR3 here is CASSSVGSGYTF. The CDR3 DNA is TGTGCCAGCAGCTCCGTCGGGAGCGGCTACACCTTC.

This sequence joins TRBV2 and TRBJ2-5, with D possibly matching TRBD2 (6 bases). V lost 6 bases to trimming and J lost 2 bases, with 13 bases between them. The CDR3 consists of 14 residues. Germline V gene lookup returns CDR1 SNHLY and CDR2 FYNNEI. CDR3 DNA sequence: TGTGCCAGCAGGGCATCGGGACTTCAAGAGACCCAGTACTTC. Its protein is CASRASGLQETQYF.

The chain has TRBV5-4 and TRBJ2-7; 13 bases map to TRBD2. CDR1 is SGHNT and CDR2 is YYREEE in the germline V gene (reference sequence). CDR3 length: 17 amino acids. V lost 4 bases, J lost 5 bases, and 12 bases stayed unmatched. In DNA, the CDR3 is TGTGCCAGCAGCCCCTCTGGACTAGCGGGAGCGGTCGACGAGCAGTACTTC. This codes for CASSPSGLAGAVDEQYF. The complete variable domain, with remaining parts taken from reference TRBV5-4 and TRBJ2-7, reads ETGVTQSPTHLIKTRGQQVTLRCSSQSGHNTVSWYQQALGQGPQFIFQYYREEENGRGNFPPRFSGLQFPNYSSELNVNALELDDSALYLCASSPSGLAGAVDEQYFGPGTRLTVT.

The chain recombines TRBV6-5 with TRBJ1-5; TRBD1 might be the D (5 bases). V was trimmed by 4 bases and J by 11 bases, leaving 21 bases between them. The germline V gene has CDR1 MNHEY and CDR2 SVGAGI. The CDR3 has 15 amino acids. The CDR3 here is CASSWSVQGLSTQHF. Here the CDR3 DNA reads TGTGCCAGCAGTTGGTCGGTTCAGGGTCTGAGCACCCAGCATTTT.

The CDR3 DNA sequence: TGTGCCAGCTCACCTGGACTCCTCCAGGAGACCCAGTACTTC. This codes for CASSPGLLQETQYF. The chain has TRBV18 and TRBJ2-5, with TRBD2 as a possible D gene (5 bases). Germline V gives CDR1 KGHSH, CDR2 LQKENI. This CDR3 has 14 amino acids. V was cut by 3 bases and J by 5 bases, with 13 bases left in between.

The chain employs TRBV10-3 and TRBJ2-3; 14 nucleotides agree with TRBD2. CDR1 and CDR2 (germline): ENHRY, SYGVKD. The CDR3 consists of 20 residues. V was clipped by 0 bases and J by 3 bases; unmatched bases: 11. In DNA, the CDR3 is TGTGCCATCAGTGAGTCGGTGGGACTAGCGGGAGATCAGAGTACAGATACGCAGTATTTT. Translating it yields CAISESVGLAGDQSTDTQYF.

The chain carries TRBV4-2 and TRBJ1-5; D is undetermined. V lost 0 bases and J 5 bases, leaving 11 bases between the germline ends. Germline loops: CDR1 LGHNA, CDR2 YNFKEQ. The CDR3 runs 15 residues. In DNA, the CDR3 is TGTGCCAGCAGCCAAGATGTTCTGGGCGATCAGCCCCAGCATTTT. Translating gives CASSQDVLGDQPQHF.

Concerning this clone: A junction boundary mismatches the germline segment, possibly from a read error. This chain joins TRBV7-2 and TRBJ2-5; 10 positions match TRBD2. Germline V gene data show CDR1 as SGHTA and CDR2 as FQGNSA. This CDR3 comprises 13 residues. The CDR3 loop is CASSLAGVSPQYF. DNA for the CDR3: TGTGCCAGCAGCCTAGCGGGAGTATCCCCCCAGTACTTC.

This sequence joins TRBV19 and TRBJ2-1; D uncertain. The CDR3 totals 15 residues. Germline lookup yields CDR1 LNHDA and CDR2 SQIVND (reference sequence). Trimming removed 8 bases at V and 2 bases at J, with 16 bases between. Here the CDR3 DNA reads TGTGCCAGTGTGGTGAACGGCGGCACCTACAATGAGCAGTTCTTC. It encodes CASVVNGGTYNEQFF.

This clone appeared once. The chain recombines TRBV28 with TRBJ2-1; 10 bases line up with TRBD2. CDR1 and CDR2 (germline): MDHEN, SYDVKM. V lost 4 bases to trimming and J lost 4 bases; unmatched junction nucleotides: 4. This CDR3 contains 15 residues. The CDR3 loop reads CASSWLAGEYNEQFF. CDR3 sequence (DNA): TGTGCCAGCAGTTGGCTAGCGGGAGAGTACAATGAGCAGTTCTTC.

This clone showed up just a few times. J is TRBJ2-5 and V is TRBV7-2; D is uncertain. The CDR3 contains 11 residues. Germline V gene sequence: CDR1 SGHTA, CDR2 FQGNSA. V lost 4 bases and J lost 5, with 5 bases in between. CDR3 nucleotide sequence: TGTGCCAGCAGCTCCCAGGAGACCCAGTACTTC. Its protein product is CASSSQETQYF.

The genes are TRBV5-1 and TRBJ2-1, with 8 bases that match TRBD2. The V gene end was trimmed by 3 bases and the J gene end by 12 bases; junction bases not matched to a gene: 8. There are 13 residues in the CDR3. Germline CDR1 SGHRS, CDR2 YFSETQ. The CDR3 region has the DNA TGCGCCAGCAGCTCGGGACTAGGGGTATCGCAGTTCTTC. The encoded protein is CASSSGLGVSQFF.